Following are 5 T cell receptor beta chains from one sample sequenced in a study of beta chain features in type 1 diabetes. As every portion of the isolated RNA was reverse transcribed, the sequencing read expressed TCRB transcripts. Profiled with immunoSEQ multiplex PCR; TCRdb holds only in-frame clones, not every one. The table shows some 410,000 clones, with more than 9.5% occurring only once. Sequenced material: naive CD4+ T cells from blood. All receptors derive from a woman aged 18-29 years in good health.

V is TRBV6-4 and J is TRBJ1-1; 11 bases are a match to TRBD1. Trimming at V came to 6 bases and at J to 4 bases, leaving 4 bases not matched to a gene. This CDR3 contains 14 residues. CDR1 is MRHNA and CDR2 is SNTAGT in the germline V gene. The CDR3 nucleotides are TGTGCCAGCAGGCCGGGACAGGGGGTCACTGAAGCTTTCTTT. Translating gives CASRPGQGVTEAFF.

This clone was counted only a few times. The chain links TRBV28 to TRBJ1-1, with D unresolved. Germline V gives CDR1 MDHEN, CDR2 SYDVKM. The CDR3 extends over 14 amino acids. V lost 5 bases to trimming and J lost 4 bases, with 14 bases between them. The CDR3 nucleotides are TGTGCCAGCAGTCCAAGGGCCGGGAGCACTGAAGCTTTCTTT. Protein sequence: CASSPRAGSTEAFF.

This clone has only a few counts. This CDR3 reads CASSLSVGQDSPLHF. The CDR3 DNA reads as TGTGCCAGCAGCTTGTCGGTAGGGCAAGACTCACCCCTCCACTTT. The gene calls are TRBV5-6 and TRBJ1-6, with D uncertain. Germline CDR1 reads SGHDT; CDR2 reads YYEEEE. The CDR3 contains 15 residues. Trimming stripped 1 base from V and 10 bases from J, with 15 bases between. The entire variable domain, with the rest obtained from reference TRBV5-6 and TRBJ1-6, is as follows: DAGVTQSPTHLIKTRGQQVTLRCSPKSGHDTVSWYQQALGQGPQFIFQYYEEEERQRGNFPDRFSGHQFPNYSSELNVNALLLGDSALYLCASSLSVGQDSPLHFGNGTRLTVT.

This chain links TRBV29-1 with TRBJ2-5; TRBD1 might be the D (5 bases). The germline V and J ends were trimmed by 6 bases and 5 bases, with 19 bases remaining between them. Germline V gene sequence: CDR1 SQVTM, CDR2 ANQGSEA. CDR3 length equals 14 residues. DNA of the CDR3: TGCAGCGTGCTGGGGCCCAACACGGACGAGACCCAGTACTTC. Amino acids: CSVLGPNTDETQYF.

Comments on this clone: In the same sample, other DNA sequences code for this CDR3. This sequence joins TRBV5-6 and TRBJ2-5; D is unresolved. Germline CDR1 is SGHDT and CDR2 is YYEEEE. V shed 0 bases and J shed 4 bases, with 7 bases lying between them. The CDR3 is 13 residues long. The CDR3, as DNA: TGTGCCAGCAGCTTGGTGGGTCGAGAGACCCAGTACTTC. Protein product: CASSLVGRETQYF.